A selection of T cell receptor beta chains follows, all from one sample in a study of beta chain features in type 1 diabetes. Assay: immunoSEQ multiplex PCR; the TCRdb copy retains only in-frame clones and omits some. The sample has some 360,000 clones, 8% to 10% seen once; the top ten hold approximately 0.6%. Input material: central memory CD4+ T cells from blood. These receptors came from a man between 25 and 39 years old with type 1 diabetes. Each CDR3 is given with its conserved first and last residue. Each record gives: D gene, J gene, V gene, clone size, CDR3 DNA, CDR3 protein. D genes are given only for firm matches. Some rows have no size entry. The others give once, few or many, or a class for an expanded clone.

>NA|TRBJ2-5|TRBV7-9|NA
TGTGCCAGCAGCTTAGCGGGCAGGGCTCAAGAGACCCAGTACTTC
CASSLAGRAQETQYF
>NA|TRBJ2-1|TRBV14|NA
TGTGCCAGCTCACCGACTAGAGGGGGAACCAATGAGCAGTTCTTC
CASSPTRGGTNEQFF
>TRBD2|TRBJ2-5|TRBV7-2|NA
TGTGCCAGCAGCTCGGGACTAGCGCCGAGAGAGACCCAGTACTTC
CASSSGLAPRETQYF
>NA|TRBJ2-5|TRBV27|few
TGTGCCAGCAGTCCGCGAGCCCGGGAACCAGAGACCCAGTACTTC
CASSPRAREPETQYF
>TRBD1|TRBJ1-1|TRBV9|few
TGTGCCAGCAGCCCCGCCAGGGGGACTGAAGCTTTCTTT
CASSPARGTEAFF
>TRBD2|TRBJ2-3|TRBV9|NA
TGTGCCAGCAGCGTAGGGACTAGCGGGAGGCCCTCAGATACGCAGTATTTT
CASSVGTSGRPSDTQYF
>NA|TRBJ2-1|TRBV27|few
TGTGCCAGCAGACCCGGGAGTCAAAGCTCCTACAATGAGCAGTTCTTC
CASRPGSQSSYNEQFF
>NA|TRBJ1-1|TRBV7-6|many
TGTGCCAGCAGTTTCACAGGGATGAACACTGAAGCTTTCTTT
CASSFTGMNTEAFF
>NA|TRBJ1-5|TRBV10-3|few
TGTGCCACCGAGCACGGGCATAGCAATCAGCCCCAGCATTTT
CATEHGHSNQPQHF
>TRBD1|TRBJ2-7|TRBV28|NA
TGTGCCAGCATACCAGGGGGCGGCTACGAGCAGTACTTC
CASIPGGGYEQYF
>NA|TRBJ2-7|TRBV19|many
TGTGCCAGTAGTATCGGCAGGGATTACGAGCAGTACTTC
CASSIGRDYEQYF
>NA|TRBJ1-3|TRBV9|many
TGTGCCAGCAGCCTAGGGTCGAGCTCTGGAAACACCATATATTTT
CASSLGSSSGNTIYF
>TRBD1|TRBJ1-1|TRBV7-9|few
TGTGCCAGCAGCTCAGGACAGGGTGCGAGGGACACTGAAGCTTTCTTT
CASSSGQGARDTEAFF
>NA|TRBJ2-3|TRBV6-6|NA
TGTGCCAGCACGGTGACACGGAGCACAGATACGCAGTATTTT
CASTVTRSTDTQYF
>NA|TRBJ1-3|TRBV5-1|few
TGCGCCAGCAGTGCAATCCAGGGCTCTGGAAACACCATATATTTT
CASSAIQGSGNTIYF
>TRBD1|TRBJ1-2|TRBV13|few
TGTGCCAGCAGCTTACCGGGACAGCGTTCCGATGGCTACACCTTC
CASSLPGQRSDGYTF
>TRBD1|TRBJ2-7|TRBV11-2|few
TGTGCCAGCAGCTTTGGGGGACAGGCCTCCTACGAGCAGTACTTC
CASSFGGQASYEQYF
>NA|TRBJ2-1|TRBV6-1|NA
TGTGCCAGCAGTGAAGCGCTTCCCAGGGATCCGTTCTTC
CASSEALPRDPFF
>NA|TRBJ2-2|TRBV18|few
TGTGCCAGCTCATCGGGGTCGGCATACACCGGGGAGCTGTTTTTT
CASSSGSAYTGELFF
>TRBD2|TRBJ2-3|TRBV7-3|NA
TGTGCCAGCAGCCCCAGTACTAGCGGGAGTAAGAATACGCAGTATTTT
CASSPSTSGSKNTQYF
>NA|TRBJ1-2|TRBV2|NA
TGTGCCAGCTGCCCCAGGGCATCTAACTATGGCTACACCTTC
CASCPRASNYGYTF
>TRBD1|TRBJ1-2|TRBV2|NA
TGTGCCAGCAGTCGACAGGGAACCGACAGGGGACATGGCTACACCTTC
CASSRQGTDRGHGYTF
>TRBD1|TRBJ1-3|TRBV15|NA
TGTGCCACCAGCAGACCCCCCGACAGGGCTGGAAACACCATATATTTT
CATSRPPDRAGNTIYF
>NA|TRBJ2-1|TRBV28|many
TGTGCCAGCAGTTCAGGGCAAGGCGAGCAGTTCTTC
CASSSGQGEQFF
>TRBD2|TRBJ2-3|TRBV5-1|once
TGCGCCAGCAGCTCCCCCCAGCGGGAGACAGATACGCAGTATTTT
CASSSPQRETDTQYF
>TRBD1|TRBJ2-2|TRBV28|few
TGTGCCAGCAGACGGACAGGAACCGGGGAGCTGTTTTTT
CASRRTGTGELFF
>TRBD2|TRBJ2-1|TRBV10-3|NA
TGTGCCATCAGTGATCCCGGGACTAGCGGGAAAAATGAGCAGTTCTTC
CAISDPGTSGKNEQFF
>TRBD1|TRBJ1-4|TRBV7-2|few
TGTGCCAGCAGCCTTGCAGGGGGTGGGGAAAAACTGTTTTTT
CASSLAGGGEKLFF
>NA|TRBJ1-2|TRBV2|many
TGTGCCAGCAGTGTTGAGACAGCCGCCTATGGCTACACCTTC
CASSVETAAYGYTF
>NA|TRBJ1-2|TRBV28|few
TGTGCCAGCACCTTGGGGAACTATGGCTACACCTTC
CASTLGNYGYTF
>NA|TRBJ1-5|TRBV4-2|few
TGTGCCAGCAGCCAAGAGGCGGTAAATCAGCCCCAGCATTTT
CASSQEAVNQPQHF
>TRBD2|TRBJ2-1|TRBV2|many
TGTGCCAGCAGTGAGAGGCAACTAGCGGGAATTAAGAATGAGCAGTTCTTC
CASSERQLAGIKNEQFF
>NA|TRBJ2-5|TRBV10-2|few
TGCGCCACTTCAGCAAGCGGTTGGGAGACCCAGTACTTC
CATSASGWETQYF
>NA|TRBJ1-1|TRBV6-5|NA
TGTGCCAGCAGTACAGGGTTCGCGAACACTGAAGCTTTCTTT
CASSTGFANTEAFF
>TRBD1|TRBJ2-7|TRBV7-2|many
TGTGCCAGCAGCCTTGGGGGACAGGGTATCCTCGAGCAGTACTTC
CASSLGGQGILEQYF
>TRBD1|TRBJ1-3|TRBV2|few
TGTGCCAGCAGAGCCGACAGGGTCTCAGGAAACACCATATATTTT
CASRADRVSGNTIYF
>TRBD1|TRBJ2-1|TRBV28|NA
TGTGCCAGCAGTTCTGACCGGGACAGGGTGCATAGCTCCTACAATGAGCAGTTCTTC
CASSSDRDRVHSSYNEQFF
>TRBD2|TRBJ2-3|TRBV4-2|few
TGTGCCAGCAGCCAACCTAGCGGGACTAGCACAGATACGCAGTATTTT
CASSQPSGTSTDTQYF
>NA|TRBJ2-5|TRBV5-1|NA
TGCGCCAGCAGCTTGGGGGGAAACCAAGAGACCCAGTACTTC
CASSLGGNQETQYF
>NA|TRBJ2-1|TRBV14|many
TGTGCCAGCAGGACCGGGACTGCGACTTTTGAGCAGTTCTTC
CASRTGTATFEQFF
>NA|TRBJ1-5|TRBV5-4|NA
TGTGCCAGCAGCGCGGCCAGGGCAATAGCAGGCAATCAGCCCCAGCATTTT
CASSAARAIAGNQPQHF
>NA|TRBJ2-7|TRBV7-3|many
TGTGCCAGCAGCGCCGACGGCGGCTACGAGCAGTACTTC
CASSADGGYEQYF
>TRBD2|TRBJ2-1|TRBV14|NA
TGTGCCAGCAGCCAAGTAGCGGGAGGAATGTACAATGAGCAGTTCTTC
CASSQVAGGMYNEQFF
>NA|TRBJ2-5|TRBV20-1|few
TGCAGTGGGGAAATGGAGACCCAGTACTTC
CSGEMETQYF
>TRBD2|TRBJ2-5|TRBV30|many
TGTGCCTGGATTCCGGCGGGAGGAGAGACCCAGTACTTC
CAWIPAGGETQYF
>TRBD1|TRBJ1-2|TRBV29-1|few
TGCAGCGTTGAGGGCAGAACAGGGGTTGGCTACACCTTC
CSVEGRTGVGYTF
>NA|TRBJ1-1|TRBV4-1|few
TGCGCCAGCAGCCAGGAAGAGGGAATGGGTTCAGCTTTCTTT
CASSQEEGMGSAFF
>TRBD2|TRBJ2-7|TRBV5-1|few
TGCGCCAGCAGCTTGGGAGGGACTAGCGGGAAGCACGAGCAGTACTTC
CASSLGGTSGKHEQYF
>NA|TRBJ2-5|TRBV21-1|few
TGTGCCAGGATCAGGAAGGGTACTCAAGAGACCCAGTACTTC
CARIRKGTQETQYF
>NA|TRBJ2-3|TRBV7-2|few
TGTGCCACCACCGGGGCGGGACGCGATACGCAGTATTTT
CATTGAGRDTQYF
>NA|TRBJ1-4|TRBV19|few
TGTGCCAGTAGTACGGGTGAAAAACTGTTTTTT
CASSTGEKLFF
>NA|TRBJ1-5|TRBV27|few
TGTGCCAGCAGTTGGAAGTACAGCAATCAGCCCCAGCATTTT
CASSWKYSNQPQHF
>TRBD2|TRBJ2-5|TRBV7-6|NA
TGTGCCAGCAGCTTAGCGGGACTAGCGGGGTCACAAGAGACCCAGTACTTC
CASSLAGLAGSQETQYF
>NA|TRBJ2-7|TRBV7-2|few
TGTGCCAGCAGCTCGACCGCAGGGGCCTCGTTCGAGCAGTACTTC
CASSSTAGASFEQYF
>NA|TRBJ2-1|TRBV4-2|NA
TGTGCCAGCAGCCAAGGGGGTGGAGGTTACAATGAGCAGTTCTTC
CASSQGGGGYNEQFF
>TRBD1|TRBJ2-2|TRBV10-3|NA
TGTGCCATCAGGGGACAGGGGGCTTCGAACACCGGGGAGCTGTTTTTT
CAIRGQGASNTGELFF
>NA|TRBJ1-2|TRBV28|few
TGTGCCAGCAGTTTGGGCATCGGGGTAGGCTACACCTTC
CASSLGIGVGYTF
>TRBD2|TRBJ2-5|TRBV7-2|few
TGTGCCAGCAGCTTAATGACTAGCGGGAAAGAGACCCAGTACTTC
CASSLMTSGKETQYF